The rows below give T cell receptor beta chains drawn from one sample of a study of blood T cell repertoires in COVID-19. TCRdb's table, derived via immunoSEQ multiplex PCR, lists solely in-frame clones and lacks some. The repertoire holds some 44,000 clones, with about 80% as singletons. Sequenced: peripheral blood. All receptors come from a woman aged 55-69 years with acute or convalescent COVID-19. Each CDR3 is given with its conserved first and last residue. A D gene is named only where the DNA matches it firmly. Expanded clones are given a class, and other clones once, few, many or no size at all.

size: .
V: TRBV19
J: TRBJ1-1
D: .
DNA: TGTGCCAGTAGTTGGAAAACTGGGCCTGCCGTGAACACTGAAGCTTTCTTT
CDR3: CASSWKTGPAVNTEAFF

size: .
V: TRBV11-3
J: TRBJ2-7
D: .
DNA: TGTGCTAGGGCACAGGGTTTCTACGAGCAGTACTTC
CDR3: CARAQGFYEQYF

size: .
V: TRBV3-1/TRBV3-2
J: TRBJ2-1
D: TRBD1
DNA: TGTGCCAGCAGTCCAAGACAGGGGTCGTTCCACAATGAGCAGTTCTTC
CDR3: CASSPRQGSFHNEQFF

size: .
V: TRBV18
J: TRBJ1-1
D: .
DNA: TGTGCCAGCTCACCACAACCAGGGCACACTGAAGCTTTCTTT
CDR3: CASSPQPGHTEAFF

size: .
V: TRBV3-1/TRBV3-2
J: TRBJ2-1
D: .
DNA: TGTGCCAGCAGCCGATCGACAGGCCCGGATGAGCAGTTCTTC
CDR3: CASSRSTGPDEQFF

size: .
V: TRBV27
J: TRBJ2-7
D: TRBD1
DNA: TGTGCCAGCAGTTTTACAGGGGGCGGCGAGCAGTACTTC
CDR3: CASSFTGGGEQYF

size: few
V: TRBV3-1/TRBV3-2
J: TRBJ2-6
D: .
DNA: TGTGCCAGCAGCCCCCTTGGGGCCGCGCCTGGGGCCAACGTCCTGACTTTC
CDR3: CASSPLGAAPGANVLTF

size: .
V: TRBV7-2
J: TRBJ1-1
D: .
DNA: TGTGCCAGCAGCTTAGAACAGCTTAACACTGAAGCTTTCTTT
CDR3: CASSLEQLNTEAFF

size: .
V: TRBV5-1
J: TRBJ1-4
D: TRBD1
DNA: TGCGCCAGCGGTTTTGGGGGGACAGGCCATGAAAAACTGTTTTTT
CDR3: CASGFGGTGHEKLFF

size: .
V: TRBV5-1
J: TRBJ2-2
D: .
DNA: TGCGCCAGCAGCTCGTCGCAGGGGGGCGGCGGCGGGGAGCTGTTTTTT
CDR3: CASSSSQGGGGGELFF

size: once
V: TRBV12-5
J: TRBJ1-1
D: .
DNA: TGTGCTAGTGCTTTGGCAGGAAACACTGAAGCTTTCTTT
CDR3: CASALAGNTEAFF

size: .
V: TRBV5-1
J: TRBJ2-1
D: .
DNA: TGCGCCAGCAGCGGATTTAGGGGGGAGCAGTTCTTC
CDR3: CASSGFRGEQFF

size: .
V: TRBV4-2
J: TRBJ2-1
D: .
DNA: TGTGCCAGCAGCCAAGGGCTAGCGCCCGGGGGGCTCAATGAGCAGTTCTTC
CDR3: CASSQGLAPGGLNEQFF

size: .
V: TRBV21-1
J: TRBJ1-1
D: .
DNA: TGTGCCAGCAGCAACCCTCCGGGACATGGGGGCACTGAAGCTTTCTTT
CDR3: CASSNPPGHGGTEAFF

size: .
V: TRBV7-9
J: TRBJ1-3
D: .
DNA: TGTGCCAGCAGTCGACAGGTGGGGTCTGGAAACACCATATATTTT
CDR3: CASSRQVGSGNTIYF

size: .
V: TRBV4-3
J: TRBJ1-1
D: .
DNA: TGCGCCAGCAGCCAAGGAGTAGGGGAGGGCACTGAAGCTTTCTTT
CDR3: CASSQGVGEGTEAFF

size: .
V: TRBV5-1
J: TRBJ2-7
D: TRBD2
DNA: TGCGCCAGCAGCTGGGCGGGGGGAAGCTCCTACGAGCAGTACTTC
CDR3: CASSWAGGSSYEQYF

size: .
V: TRBV6-2/TRBV6-3
J: TRBJ1-1
D: .
DNA: TGTGCCAGCAGTGACCGGGACTCGAACACTGAAGCTTTCTTT
CDR3: CASSDRDSNTEAFF

size: few
V: TRBV29-1
J: TRBJ2-2
D: .
DNA: TGCAGCGGCATAGGGCTCGGACAGCGCACCGGGGAGCTGTTTTTT
CDR3: CSGIGLGQRTGELFF

size: .
V: TRBV7-2
J: TRBJ1-6
D: .
DNA: TGTGCCAGCAGCTTAGCGTCCGGGAATTCACCCCTCCACTTT
CDR3: CASSLASGNSPLHF

size: .
V: TRBV28
J: TRBJ1-6
D: TRBD1
DNA: TGTGCCAGCAGTTTAGCACAGGGGGATTCACCCCTCCACTTT
CDR3: CASSLAQGDSPLHF

size: .
V: TRBV23-1
J: TRBJ2-7
D: .
DNA: TGCGCCAGCAGTCCGAGGACAGTACCCCACGAGCAGTACTTC
CDR3: CASSPRTVPHEQYF

size: .
V: TRBV5-6
J: TRBJ1-1
D: .
DNA: TGTGCCAGCAGCTTAAGGGGGTACAGCACTGAAGCTTTCTTT
CDR3: CASSLRGYSTEAFF

size: .
V: TRBV9
J: TRBJ2-3
D: .
DNA: TGTGCCAGCAGCCAATTAGCAACAGATACGCAGTATTTT
CDR3: CASSQLATDTQYF

size: .
V: TRBV18
J: TRBJ1-5
D: .
DNA: TGTGCCAGCTCGTTTGACAAGATCAATCAGCCCCAGCATTTT
CDR3: CASSFDKINQPQHF

size: .
V: TRBV6-1
J: TRBJ2-7
D: TRBD1
DNA: TGTGCCAGCAGTGACCGGACAGGGACTCCCCTTAGCTCCTACGAGCAGTACTTC
CDR3: CASSDRTGTPLSSYEQYF

size: .
V: TRBV3-1/TRBV3-2
J: TRBJ2-7
D: .
DNA: TGTGCCAGCAGCCAAGATCTCGGCCGCGACGAGCGGTACTTC
CDR3: CASSQDLGRDERYF

size: .
V: TRBV5-6
J: TRBJ1-3
D: TRBD1
DNA: TGTGCCAGCAGCCCTTACCGGGACAGGGGCCGAGGAAACACCATATATTTT
CDR3: CASSPYRDRGRGNTIYF

size: .
V: TRBV7-2
J: TRBJ2-1
D: TRBD2
DNA: TGTGCCAGCAGCGCCCGACTAGCGGGGGGGCGAAAATCCTACAATGAGCAGTTCTTC
CDR3: CASSARLAGGRKSYNEQFF

size: .
V: TRBV19
J: TRBJ2-2
D: TRBD1
DNA: TGTGCCACCAAGAACAGGGGTAATCTTATGAACACCGGGGAGCTGTTTTTT
CDR3: CATKNRGNLMNTGELFF

size: medium-sized
V: TRBV24-1
J: TRBJ2-2
D: .
DNA: TGTGCCACCCGCACGTTGACACAGAATATGAACACCGGGGAGCTGTTTTTT
CDR3: CATRTLTQNMNTGELFF

size: .
V: TRBV11-2
J: TRBJ2-7
D: .
DNA: TGTGCCAGCAGCTTAGTTGTGGGGGACACATACGAGCAGTACTTC
CDR3: CASSLVVGDTYEQYF

size: .
V: TRBV2
J: TRBJ2-1
D: TRBD2
DNA: TGTGCCAGCAGTCCCCCGGGAGGCCGGGCTGGGGGCAATGAGCAGTTCTTC
CDR3: CASSPPGGRAGGNEQFF